What follows is one T cell receptor (beta chain) and its context. Germline V CDR1 and CDR2: MNHEY, SMNVEV (reference sequence). This CDR3 has 14 amino acids. Between the trimmed V and J ends, which lost 3 bases and 8 bases, there was a span of 16 bases. These data originate in a study of blood T cell repertoires in COVID-19. As for the study in general: Specimens from acute and convalescent COVID-19 originated in the United States, Italy and Spain. In each case, the material was cDNA or gDNA derived from T cells, B-cell-depleted T cells, or PBMCs.

Study processing details: Estimated nucleated cell counts came from reference gene primer amplification. Only in-frame clones appear in the TCRdb table, and some are missing; sequencing was by immunoSEQ multiplex PCR. Clone size and the V and J calls come from that table; the DNA yielded D and trimming. Among about 210,000 clones, about 80% were seen once, and the ten largest hold under 3%. The TCR comes from a woman between 40 and 55 years old with active or convalescent COVID-19. The specimen was peripheral blood. This chain joins TRBV27 and TRBJ1-2, with a possible D match to TRBD1 (6 bases). The chain's CDR3 is CASSFSGTPSGYTF. As DNA, the CDR3 is TGTGCCAGCAGTTTCTCCGGGACACCTTCCGGCTACACCTTC.